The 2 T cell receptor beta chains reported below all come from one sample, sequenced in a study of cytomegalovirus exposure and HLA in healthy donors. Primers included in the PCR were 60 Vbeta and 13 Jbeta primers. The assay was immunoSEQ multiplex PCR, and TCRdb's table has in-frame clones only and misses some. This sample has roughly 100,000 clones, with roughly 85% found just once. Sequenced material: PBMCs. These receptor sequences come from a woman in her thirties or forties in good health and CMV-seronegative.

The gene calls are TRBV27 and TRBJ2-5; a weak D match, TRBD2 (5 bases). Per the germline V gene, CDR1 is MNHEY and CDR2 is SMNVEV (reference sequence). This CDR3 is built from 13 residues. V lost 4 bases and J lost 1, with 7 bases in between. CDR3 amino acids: CASSSRGQETQYF. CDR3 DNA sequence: TGTGCCAGCAGTTCCCGGGGCCAAGAGACCCAGTACTTC.

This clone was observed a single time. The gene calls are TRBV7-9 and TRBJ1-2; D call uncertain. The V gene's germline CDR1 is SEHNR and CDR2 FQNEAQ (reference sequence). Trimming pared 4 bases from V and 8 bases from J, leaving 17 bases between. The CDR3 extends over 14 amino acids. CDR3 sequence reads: CASSSPTSSRGYTF. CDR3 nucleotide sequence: TGTGCCAGCAGCTCCCCCACTTCCTCGAGGGGCTACACCTTC.